Shown below are 9 T cell receptor beta chains from a single sample sequenced in a study of blood T cell repertoires in COVID-19. Clones were sequenced by immunoSEQ multiplex PCR, and TCRdb holds only the in-frame ones, with some missing. The sample carries hundreds of thousands of clones, 92% recorded once. Sequenced sample: peripheral blood. The source is a man between 60 and 75 years old with COVID-19, enrolled during active disease.

This chain connects TRBV5-4 to TRBJ1-2, with D perhaps matching TRBD1 (6 bases). V lost 3 bases, J lost 0 bases, and 12 bases lay in between. Germline-derived CDR1 and CDR2 are SGHNT and YYREEE (reference sequence). This CDR3 region has 15 residues. The CDR3 sequence is CASSWGQGSNYGYTF. CDR3 in DNA: TGTGCCAGCAGCTGGGGGCAGGGTTCTAACTATGGCTACACCTTC.

V and J are TRBV5-1 and TRBJ2-3; the match to TRBD1 covers 7 bases. V lost 0 bases, J lost 4 bases, and 8 bases stayed unmatched. Germline CDR1 SGHRS, CDR2 YFSETQ. CDR3 length equals 16 residues. CDR3 amino acids: CASSLALVGGSDTQYF. The CDR3 nucleotides read TGCGCCAGCAGCTTGGCGCTAGTAGGGGGCTCAGATACGCAGTATTTT.

The J gene is TRBJ1-1, the V gene TRBV14, with D hard to call. V was cut by 4 bases and J by 11 bases, with 17 bases left in between. Germline V lookup: CDR1 SGHDN, CDR2 FVKESK. CDR3 length equals 13 residues. The CDR3 here is CASSPTQNGEAFF. The CDR3 coding sequence is TGTGCCAGCAGCCCTACCCAGAACGGGGAGGCTTTCTTT.

The chain recombines TRBV3-1 (or the pseudogene TRBV3-2) with TRBJ1-2; the D is unclear. CDR3 length: 12 amino acids. The germline V and J ends were trimmed by 0 bases and 8 bases, with 7 bases remaining between them. Germline CDR1 and CDR2: LGHDT and YNNKEL (reference sequence). The CDR3 here is CASSQEARGYTF. The CDR3 DNA sequence: TGTGCCAGCAGCCAAGAAGCTAGGGGCTACACCTTC.

The chain carries TRBV7-2 and TRBJ2-3; TRBD2 agrees at 14 bases. Trimming took 7 bases from V and 3 from J; bases not matched to a gene: 12. The CDR3 sequence is 18 residues long. In germline, CDR1 is SGHTA, CDR2 FQGNSA. The CDR3 bases are TGTGCCAGCATCGCTCTACCGGGACTAGCGGGAGCGACAGATACGCAGTATTTT. This codes for CASIALPGLAGATDTQYF.

The rearrangement links TRBV5-8 to TRBJ1-1; 8 bases fit TRBD1. The germline CDR1 and CDR2 sequences are SGHTS and YDEGEE. Losses at the gene ends were 2 bases for V and 4 bases for J; bases not matched to a gene: 7. This CDR3 comprises 15 residues. The CDR3, as DNA: TGTGCCAGCAGCTTCGATTTGCAGGGGGCCACTGAAGCTTTCTTT. Protein product: CASSFDLQGATEAFF.

The J gene is TRBJ1-2, the V gene TRBV7-2; a possible D gene is TRBD1 (6 bases). Trimming shortened V by 5 bases and J by 5 bases, and 12 bases separated the two germline ends. The germline V gene has CDR1 SGHTA and CDR2 FQGNSA. The CDR3 contains 13 residues. CDR3 protein: CASSPGALYGYTF. In DNA, the CDR3 is TGTGCCAGCAGCCCAGGGGCACTATATGGCTACACCTTC.

The chain links TRBV28 to TRBJ2-2, with TRBD1 matching over 8 bases. The V and J ends lost 8 bases and 4 bases, in that order; junction bases with no gene match: 9. Germline-derived CDR1 and CDR2 are MDHEN and SYDVKM. The CDR3 sequence is 15 residues long. The CDR3 nucleotides read TGTGCCAGCGGGGGCTGGACAGGGTTCACCGGGGAGCTGTTTTTT. Amino acid sequence: CASGGWTGFTGELFF.

The chain combines TRBV4-1 with TRBJ1-2, with 7 nucleotides matching TRBD1. This CDR3 spans 15 amino acids. Germline V gene data show CDR1 as MGHRA and CDR2 as YSYEKL. Losses at the gene ends were 0 bases for V and 7 bases for J; bases not matched to a gene: 8. The chain's CDR3 is CASSQEGTVAGGYTF. DNA for the CDR3: TGCGCCAGCAGCCAAGAGGGGACAGTGGCTGGTGGCTACACCTTC.